A selection of T cell receptor beta chains follows, all from one sample in a study of cytomegalovirus exposure and HLA in healthy donors. The assay was immunoSEQ multiplex PCR, and TCRdb's table has in-frame clones only and misses some. The profile shows about 110,000 clones, 55% to 80% of them singletons. The source material was PBMCs. These receptors were obtained from a young woman in good health and CMV-seronegative. Each CDR3 is given with its conserved first and last residue. Each record gives: J gene, V gene, D gene, clone size, CDR3 protein, CDR3 DNA. A D gene is named only where the DNA matches it firmly. Size is stated for part of the rows, as once, few or many counts, or as a class when the clone is expanded.

TRBJ2-5 TRBV5-8 . few CASSRQQETQYF TGTGCCAGCAGCCGACAGCAAGAGACCCAGTACTTC
TRBJ2-3 TRBV2 TRBD1 . CASSEQGATDTQYF TGTGCCAGCAGTGAACAGGGGGCTACAGATACGCAGTATTTT
TRBJ1-6 TRBV25-1 TRBD1 . CASSEPRGNSPLHF TGTGCCAGCAGTGAACCCAGGGGGAATTCACCCCTCCACTTT
TRBJ2-7 TRBV18 . . CASSAPGQPYEQYF TGTGCCAGCTCAGCCCCGGGACAACCCTACGAGCAGTACTTC
TRBJ2-1 TRBV12-5 . few CASGWSGNEQFF TGTGCTAGTGGTTGGTCCGGCAATGAGCAGTTCTTC
TRBJ2-1 TRBV4-3 TRBD2 once CASSLENLAGGRRGNEQFF TGCGCCAGCAGCCTGGAGAATCTAGCGGGAGGGCGTCGGGGCAATGAGCAGTTCTTC
TRBJ2-7 TRBV5-1 . few CASSLGWRQDFSYEQYF TGCGCCAGCAGCTTGGGGTGGAGACAGGACTTCTCCTACGAGCAGTACTTC
TRBJ1-4 TRBV14 TRBD1 . CASSPRGQGAWTNEKLFF TGTGCCAGCAGCCCGAGAGGACAGGGGGCATGGACTAATGAAAAACTGTTTTTT
TRBJ1-2 TRBV28 . . CASSRGNYGYTF TGTGCCAGCAGTCGAGGGAACTATGGCTACACCTTC
TRBJ1-2 TRBV9 TRBD1 . CASSVDARGAYPNYGYTF TGTGCCAGCAGCGTAGATGCCAGGGGGGCATACCCTAACTATGGCTACACCTTC
TRBJ2-7 TRBV28 TRBD2 . CASSLTSGRAGEQYF TGTGCCAGCAGTTTAACCAGCGGGAGGGCCGGGGAGCAGTACTTC